This T cell receptor beta chain came from a study of technical replicates of blood from several donors. Method: immunoSEQ multiplex PCR; TCRdb's copy keeps in-frame clones and lacks some. The table shows more than 90,000 clones, with 85% to 95% occurring only once. The CDR3 covers 15 residues. With 3 bases removed from V and 1 base from J, the gap between germline ends came to 13 bases. Germline V gives CDR1 MNHNS, CDR2 SASEGT. The sequence derives from a human donor in good health. Input material: T cells isolated from PBMCs. The chain recombines TRBV6-1 with TRBJ2-7; TRBD1 might be the D (6 bases). The CDR3 loop reads CASSEAWTVSYEQYF. DNA for the CDR3: TGTGCCAGCAGTGAGGCTTGGACAGTGTCCTACGAGCAGTACTTC.